This passage covers 14 T cell receptor beta chains from one sample sequenced in a study of blood T cell repertoires in COVID-19. TCRdb's copy holds only in-frame clones and misses some; the assay was immunoSEQ multiplex PCR. The sample lists around 140,000 clones, 81% occurring once. Input material: peripheral blood. The receptors were gathered from a woman in her sixties with active or convalescent COVID-19.

This clone was detected once. V usage is TRBV21-1 and J usage is TRBJ2-3; the D segment call TRBD2 is taken from the table without a DNA check. TRBV21-1 is listed as a pseudogene. The CDR3 totals 17 residues. DNA of the CDR3: TGTGCCAGCAGCAAAGGCCCGACTAGGGTAGCCACAGATACGCAGTATTTT. This sequence encodes CASSKGPTRVATDTQYF.

The chain has TRBV2 and TRBJ2-5, with TRBD2 as a possible D gene (7 bases). The CDR3 has 15 residues. CDR1 and CDR2 (germline): SNHLY, FYNNEI. Trimming pared 3 bases from V and 4 bases from J, leaving 15 bases between. This CDR3 reads CASSEGGGQVETQYF. For the CDR3, the DNA is TGTGCCAGCAGTGAGGGCGGGGGACAAGTAGAGACCCAGTACTTC. Supplemented by reference TRBV2 and TRBJ2-5, the full variable domain reads EPEVTQTPSHQVTQMGQEVILRCVPISNHLYFYWYRQILGQKVEFLVSFYNNEISEKSEIFDDQFSVERPDGSNFTLKIRSTKLEDSAMYFCASSEGGGQVETQYFGPGTRLLVL.

J is TRBJ1-6 and V is TRBV5-1; TRBD1 aligns across 7 bases. Germline V gene sequence: CDR1 SGHRS, CDR2 YFSETQ. CDR3 length: 16 amino acids. The V gene end was trimmed by 4 bases and the J gene end by 8 bases; junction bases not matched to a gene: 12. The DNA for the CDR3 is TGCGCCAGCAGCGAGTATCCGGGGACAGAAGATTCACCCCTCCACTTT. Its protein product is CASSEYPGTEDSPLHF. Drawing the rest from reference TRBV5-1 and TRBJ1-6, the complete variable domain is KAGVTQTPRYLIKTRGQQVTLSCSPISGHRSVSWYQQTPGQGLQFLFEYFSETQRNKGNFPGRFSGRQFSNSRSEMNVSTLELGDSALYLCASSEYPGTEDSPLHFGNGTRLTVT.

V usage is TRBV21-1 and J usage is TRBJ1-5. TRBV21-1 is a pseudogene locus. The CDR3 is 17 residues long. The CDR3 coding sequence is TGTGCCAGCAGCAAAGTGGCGGCAGTTAATAGCAATCAGCCCCAGCATTTT. It is translated as CASSKVAAVNSNQPQHF.

The chain employs TRBV28 and TRBJ2-6; 12 bases map to TRBD2. Germline CDR1 is MDHEN and CDR2 is SYDVKM. The ends lost 4 bases at V and 5 bases at J; junction bases unmatched: 12. The CDR3 is 19 amino acids. The CDR3 reads CASSSDRTSGDRRANVLTF. The CDR3 DNA reads TGTGCCAGCAGTTCCGACCGGACTAGCGGGGACAGGAGGGCCAACGTCCTGACTTTC.

The chain recombines TRBV6-1 with TRBJ1-3, with 8 bases that match TRBD1. Losses at the gene ends were 3 bases for V and 8 bases for J; bases not matched to a gene: 6. The germline gives CDR1 MNHNS, CDR2 SASEGT. The CDR3 totals 14 residues. Written as DNA, the CDR3 is TGTGCCAGCAGTGATACAGGGGGTTTAGACACCATATATTTT. Its protein is CASSDTGGLDTIYF.

The table lists this clone with a few counts. The rearrangement uses TRBV5-6 and TRBJ1-1; D call uncertain. Looked up from germline, CDR1 is SGHDT and CDR2 is YYEEEE. The CDR3 is made up of 13 amino acids. The V and J ends lost 3 bases and 1 base respectively, with 7 bases between them. The CDR3 nucleotides read TGTGCCAGCAGCTCGACTACGAACACTGAAGCTTTCTTT. This encodes CASSSTTNTEAFF.

This clone was counted once. The chain has TRBV5-4 and TRBJ2-1, with D perhaps TRBD1 (5 bases). The germline V gene has CDR1 SGHNT and CDR2 YYREEE (reference sequence). V lost 5 bases and J lost 7, with 10 bases in between. There are 12 residues in the CDR3. CDR3 DNA sequence: TGTGCCAGCAGTATTAGACAGAATGAGCAGTTCTTC. Encoded protein: CASSIRQNEQFF.

V is TRBV18 and J is TRBJ2-1; a possible D gene is TRBD2 (5 bases). Germline CDR1 reads KGHSH; CDR2 reads LQKENI. CDR3 length: 15 residues. V was pared by 0 bases and J by 4 bases, with 10 bases between. The CDR3 region has the DNA TGTGCCAGCTCACCACCCCAGCGGCTATACAATGAGCAGTTCTTC. This translates into CASSPPQRLYNEQFF.

This chain links TRBV29-1 with TRBJ2-3; D unclear. Trimming pared 2 bases from V and 0 bases from J, leaving 9 bases between. The CDR3 runs to 14 residues. The germline V gene has CDR1 SQVTM and CDR2 ANQGSEA. The CDR3 sequence is CSVEISLSTDTQYF. In DNA form, the CDR3 reads TGCAGCGTTGAAATAAGTCTAAGCACAGATACGCAGTATTTT.

As for this clone: Within the sample, other DNA sequences also encode this same CDR3. The chain is built from TRBV30 and TRBJ2-3; TRBD1 is a possible D gene (5 bases). Germline lookup yields CDR1 GTSNPN and CDR2 SVGIG (reference sequence). Trimming pared 0 bases from V and 3 bases from J, leaving 7 bases between. The CDR3 totals 13 residues. The CDR3 region has the DNA TGTGCCTGGAGTGTACCAGGGACAGATACGCAGTATTTT. Its translation: CAWSVPGTDTQYF.

The chain joins TRBV4-3 to TRBJ1-3; the D is unclear. The V end lost 1 base, the J end lost 2 bases, and 9 bases lay between the germline ends. Germline CDR1 reads LGHNA; CDR2 reads YSLEER. The CDR3 runs to 15 residues. CDR3 region: CASSQGVGPGNTIYF. As DNA, the CDR3 is TGCGCCAGCAGCCAAGGGGTGGGCCCTGGAAACACCATATATTTT.

The rearrangement links TRBV2 to TRBJ2-3; 8 nucleotides agree with TRBD1. Germline trimming cut 3 bases from V and 2 bases from J; bases unmatched to any gene: 1. There are 14 residues in the CDR3. Germline lookup yields CDR1 SNHLY and CDR2 FYNNEI. Here the CDR3 reads CASSEQGATDTQYF. The CDR3 DNA sequence: TGTGCCAGCAGTGAGCAGGGGGCCACAGATACGCAGTATTTT.

The rearrangement uses TRBV23-1 and TRBJ2-3, with 10 bases that match TRBD2. TRBV23-1 is sorted into the ORF group, with uncertain function. This CDR3 has 17 amino acids. Losses at the gene ends were 0 bases for V and 3 bases for J; bases not matched to a gene: 6. CDR3 protein: CASSQSRAGGRTDTQYF. The CDR3 bases are TGCGCCAGCAGTCAATCGCGAGCGGGGGGGCGGACAGATACGCAGTATTTT.